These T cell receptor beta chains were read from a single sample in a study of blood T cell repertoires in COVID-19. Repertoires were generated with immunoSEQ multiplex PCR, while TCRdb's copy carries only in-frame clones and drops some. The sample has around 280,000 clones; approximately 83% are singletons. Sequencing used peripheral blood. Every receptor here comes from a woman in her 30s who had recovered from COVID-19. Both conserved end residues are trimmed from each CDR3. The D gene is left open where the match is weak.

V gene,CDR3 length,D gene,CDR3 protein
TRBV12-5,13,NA,ASGSPTGGTYEQY
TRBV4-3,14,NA,ASSQEEGAGANVLT
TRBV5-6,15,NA,ASSQYRGGASLDTQY
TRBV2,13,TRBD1,ASSETGGGSYEQY
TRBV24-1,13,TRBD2,ATRGLAGGYNEQF
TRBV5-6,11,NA,ASSLTGTYGYT
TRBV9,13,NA,ASSPTSDRKYEQY
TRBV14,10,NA,ASSPTGYEQY
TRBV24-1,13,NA,ATSRQTDHTDTQY
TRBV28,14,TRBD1,ASLGTGPSGANVLT
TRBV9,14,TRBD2,ASSVGLAADTGELF
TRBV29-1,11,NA,SVANLREGKLF
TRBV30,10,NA,AWSPESLLQY
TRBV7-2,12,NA,ASSWPLGGYGYT
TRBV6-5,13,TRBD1,ASRIPGTGGYGYT
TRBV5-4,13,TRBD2,ASSWGTSGYNEQF
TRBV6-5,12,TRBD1,ASRGQGADYGYT
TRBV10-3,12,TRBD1,AISGKGANYGYT
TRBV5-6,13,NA,ASSSNTRGYQPQH
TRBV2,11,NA,ASGLSPTGELF
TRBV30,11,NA,AWSVADLMGYT
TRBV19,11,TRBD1,ASEDRGDDEQY
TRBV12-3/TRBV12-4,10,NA,ASSPQGLGGF
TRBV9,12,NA,ASSPQQETYGYT
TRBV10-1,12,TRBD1,ASSPQGVSTEAF
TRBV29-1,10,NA,SVGGATGELF
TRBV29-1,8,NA,SVPGAEAF
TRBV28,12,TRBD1,ASSFGQGNSPLH
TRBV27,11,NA,ASSLAPTYEQY
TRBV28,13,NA,ASTLGEPGRETQY
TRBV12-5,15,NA,ASGLAQGFGENYGYT
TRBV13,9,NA,ASSPGGEAF
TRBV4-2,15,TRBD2,ASSQEGRGAEEETQY
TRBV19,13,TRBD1,ASSIDQGALYGYT
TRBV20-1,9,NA,SASAEQEAF
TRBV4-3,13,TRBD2,ASSQTSGSSYEQY
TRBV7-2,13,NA,ASSFEVQVNTEAF
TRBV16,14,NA,ASSLLTLGGGTEAF
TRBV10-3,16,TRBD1,AISALTGDRGRPLEQY
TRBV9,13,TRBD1,ASSYRTGGTSPLH
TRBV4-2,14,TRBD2,ASSQEMAGGPYEQY
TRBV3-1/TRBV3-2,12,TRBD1,ASSQTGGSGELF
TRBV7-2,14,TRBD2,ASSLSRAGGSFEQF
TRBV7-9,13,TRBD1,ASRPGQGRNYGYT
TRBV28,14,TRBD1,ASSHGTGDMNTEAF
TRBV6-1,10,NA,ASSEYVDTQY
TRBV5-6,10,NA,ASSLDRDEQY
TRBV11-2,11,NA,ASGGGRTNEQF
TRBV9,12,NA,ASSLRTDQGALH
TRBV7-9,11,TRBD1,ASSRGQNYGYT
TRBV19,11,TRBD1,ASRGQFTGELF
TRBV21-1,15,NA,ASSPPRQGANTGELF
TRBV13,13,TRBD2,ASSLALAVPYEQY
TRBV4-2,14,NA,ASSQVIQGSIYGYT
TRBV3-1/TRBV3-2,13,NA,ASSQKTGSNTEAF
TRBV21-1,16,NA,ASSSLAGSLKSSYEQY
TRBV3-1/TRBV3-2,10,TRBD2,ASMGGTAEQF
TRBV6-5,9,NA,ASRDSYGYT
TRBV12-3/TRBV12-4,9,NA,ASSLLYGYT